A selection of T cell receptor beta chains follows, all from one sample in a study of blood T cell repertoires in COVID-19. Produced via immunoSEQ multiplex PCR; TCRdb's table is partial and in-frame only. The sample comprises approximately 170,000 clones, 85% to 90% of which are singletons, and approximately 11% rests with the top ten. Specimen: peripheral blood. Every receptor here comes from a woman aged 60-75 years with COVID-19, enrolled during active disease. The CDR3 runs from the conserved cysteine through the conserved F or W. Fields, in order: V gene, J gene, clone size, CDR3 length, D gene, CDR3 protein, CDR3 DNA. D genes are given only for firm matches. Clone size is stated in some rows and not others, as once, few, many or a class when expanded.

TRBV30,TRBJ2-3,once,14,TRBD1,CAWAQQGSTDTQYF,TGTGCCTGGGCCCAACAGGGGAGCACAGATACGCAGTATTTT
TRBV2,TRBJ2-2,NA,17,NA,CASSFARRTVSTGELFF,TGTGCCAGCAGTTTCGCCCGGCGGACAGTAAGCACCGGGGAGCTGTTTTTT
TRBV7-8,TRBJ1-2,NA,12,TRBD1,CASSTGVWGYTF,TGTGCCAGCAGTACAGGGGTTTGGGGCTACACCTTC
TRBV5-8,TRBJ2-3,NA,15,NA,CASSPLGLGADTQYF,TGTGCCAGCAGCCCCCTGGGCCTGGGTGCAGATACGCAGTATTTT
TRBV7-2,TRBJ2-5,NA,16,NA,CASSLVFGQGGETQYF,TGTGCCAGCAGCTTAGTATTCGGGCAGGGTGGGGAGACCCAGTACTTC
TRBV19,TRBJ2-7,NA,15,NA,CASSIDWTPAYEQYF,TGTGCCAGTAGTATAGATTGGACACCCGCCTACGAGCAGTACTTC
TRBV9,TRBJ1-1,NA,16,TRBD1,CASSGGTGSMNTEAFF,TGTGCCAGCAGCGGGGGGACAGGGAGCATGAACACTGAAGCTTTCTTT
TRBV20-1,TRBJ2-1,few,13,NA,CSASPVADWEQFF,TGCAGTGCTAGTCCTGTAGCGGACTGGGAGCAGTTCTTC
TRBV29-1,TRBJ2-7,NA,11,TRBD1,CSATGVYEQYF,TGCAGCGCCACAGGGGTTTACGAGCAGTACTTC
TRBV30,TRBJ2-7,NA,13,NA,CAWGTGTYQFRHF,NA
TRBV6-2/TRBV6-3,TRBJ1-2,NA,14,NA,CASSPPGSNYGYTF,TGTGCCAGCAGTCCGCCGGGGTCCAACTATGGCTACACCTTC
TRBV4-3,TRBJ2-4,few,14,TRBD2,CASSPRLARNIQYF,TGCGCCAGCAGCCCCCGACTAGCCAGAAACATTCAGTACTTC
TRBV24-1,TRBJ1-2,NA,16,TRBD1,CATSGGTGGVSYGYTF,TGTGCCACCAGTGGGGGGACAGGGGGCGTCAGCTATGGCTACACCTTC
TRBV11-2,TRBJ2-5,NA,14,TRBD2,CASSLVAGGGTQYF,TGTGCCAGCAGCTTAGTAGCGGGGGGAGGTACCCAGTACTTC
TRBV19,TRBJ2-5,NA,13,TRBD2,CASSALAGETQYF,TGTGCCAGTAGTGCTCTAGCGGGAGAGACCCAGTACTTC
TRBV27,TRBJ1-2,NA,15,NA,CASSLSHPANYGYTF,TGTGCCAGCAGTTTATCCCACCCAGCTAACTATGGCTACACCTTC
TRBV19,TRBJ2-3,NA,15,NA,CASAGTRTFTDTQYF,TGTGCCAGTGCTGGGACAAGGACGTTCACAGATACGCAGTATTTT
TRBV28,TRBJ1-1,NA,14,NA,CASSQSRVGAEAFF,TGTGCCAGCAGCCAATCCAGGGTAGGGGCTGAAGCTTTCTTT
TRBV24-1,TRBJ1-2,NA,12,TRBD1,CATSDGTEGYTF,TGTGCCACCAGTGATGGGACAGAGGGCTACACCTTC
TRBV5-1,TRBJ2-5,NA,14,TRBD2,CASSLASGKETQYF,TGCGCCAGCAGCTTGGCTAGCGGGAAAGAGACCCAGTACTTC
TRBV6-5,TRBJ1-2,NA,12,NA,CASRQGKYGYTF,TGTGCCAGCAGACAGGGAAAGTATGGCTACACCTTC
TRBV19,TRBJ1-5,once,12,NA,CASIGGNQPQHF,TGTGCCAGTATCGGGGGTAATCAGCCCCAGCATTTT
TRBV24-1,TRBJ2-1,NA,16,TRBD2,CATSDYSGTSYNEQFF,TGTGCCACCAGTGATTATAGCGGGACTTCCTACAATGAGCAGTTCTTC
TRBV11-1,TRBJ2-7,NA,15,TRBD2,CASSPSFGTSGSLYF,TGTGCCAGCAGCCCTAGTTTTGGGACTAGCGGGAGTCTGTACTTC
TRBV5-1,TRBJ1-2,NA,12,NA,CASGQINYGYTF,TGCGCCAGCGGACAGATAAACTATGGCTACACCTTC
TRBV7-3,TRBJ2-1,NA,16,TRBD2,CASSLVRVASGNEQFF,TGTGCCAGCAGCTTAGTCCGGGTGGCTAGCGGTAATGAGCAGTTCTTC
TRBV4-3,TRBJ1-2,NA,16,NA,CASSQETAGGTVGYTF,TGCGCCAGCAGCCAAGAGACCGCGGGGGGAACGGTTGGCTACACCTTC
TRBV6-1,TRBJ1-2,NA,16,TRBD1,CASSEDPGQDPRGYTF,TGTGCCAGCAGTGAAGATCCGGGACAGGACCCCCGAGGCTACACCTTC
TRBV9,TRBJ2-3,NA,17,TRBD2,CASSVSSGGPETDTQYF,TGTGCCAGCAGCGTTTCATCGGGAGGGCCGGAAACAGATACGCAGTATTTT
TRBV4-1,TRBJ2-7,NA,13,NA,CASSQAGDYEQYF,TGCGCCAGCAGCCAAGCGGGGGACTACGAGCAGTACTTC
TRBV19,TRBJ1-5,NA,12,NA,CASTTLGQPQHF,TGTGCCAGTACCACCCTCGGGCAGCCCCAGCATTTT
TRBV5-1,TRBJ1-2,NA,15,NA,CASSLGTLIDYGYTF,TGCGCCAGCAGCTTGGGGACACTTATCGACTATGGCTACACCTTC